Sequencing of this TCR beta chain was carried out in a study of Ad26.COV2.S vaccination and SARS-CoV-2 variants (dated by TCRdb to about 2021). Concerning the study at large: Donors in the vaccine arm were drawn from COV1001, a multicentre, randomized, double-blind, placebo-controlled phase I-IIa trial testing Ad26.COV2.S in healthy adults. Ad26.COV2.S was administered intramuscularly at 5 x 10^10 or 1 x 10^11 viral particles, either as a single shot or as two shots given 56 days apart. TCRbeta repertoire sequencing was used to assess the specificity and breadth of SARS-CoV-2-reactive T cell receptors after Ad26.COV2.S vaccination. The TCR-sequenced set comprised roughly 30 samples: some 19 Ad26.COV2.S vaccine recipients, 5 placebo recipients and 8 SARS-CoV-2 convalescent individuals. Trial participants were randomized into five groups of five, in which low-dose or high-dose Ad26.COV2.S was given once or twice, or placebo was given on both occasions. Investigators did not know the trial group allocation while performing experiments and assessing outcomes. Findings and caveats that apply to the study as a whole: After vaccination, spike-specific CD8+ and CD4+ T cell responses were reported to show substantial breadth. The authors noted that total T cell responses may have been underestimated by the TCR breadth and depth analyses. Comparable non-spike TCR breadth was observed between vaccine and placebo recipients, consistent with only spike being contained in the vaccine. The study was not powered for comparison of responses between vaccine doses or regimens. Compared with placebo recipients, Ad26.COV2.S recipients showed higher spike-specific TCR breadth (P = 0.0014).

This clone was seen a handful of times. Its recognized antigen is unknown. No much larger clone exists at a distance of one base, and base qualities are not known. Per the publication, the treatment or condition label means: approximately 18 received Ad26.COV2.S at low or high dose, single or two shots; roughly five received placebo; per-sample allocation not given. Repertoires of vaccine and placebo recipients were sequenced from samples collected on day 63 after the first injection. Cohort 1b enrolled some 25 adults aged 18-55 years at a single site in Boston, USA, between 29 July and 7 August 2020. As a vaccine, Ad26.COV2.S was a replication-incompetent adenovirus type 26 vector that expressed a prefusion-stabilized SARS-CoV-2 spike protein derived from the original Wuhan strain. Reading the germline V gene gives CDR1 SGHRS and CDR2 YFSETQ. The V and J ends are trimmed by 4 bases and 3 bases, leaving 11 bases between them. Spanning cysteine to phenylalanine, the CDR3 consists of 14 amino acids. Only the CDR3 portion is preserved as DNA: 42 bases, with reading frame beginning at the first base.

TCRbeta CDR3 regions were sequenced with the immunoSEQ Assay. After extraction, genomic DNA underwent amplification by bias-controlled multiplex PCR, followed by high-throughput sequencing. The original methods were these. To quantify the absolute abundance of each unique TCRbeta CDR3 region, sequences were collapsed and filtered. Usable DNA was measured by amplifying reference genes present in all nucleated cells, and TCRbeta template counts were normalized to that usable DNA to estimate T cell fraction. Repertoire TCRs were annotated as SARS-CoV-2-specific by exact matching of V gene, CDR3 amino acid sequence and J gene to a known reactive TCR set. The reference SARS-CoV-2 TCR set came from MIRA and was filtered for enrichment in COVID-19-positive ImmuneCODE repertoires, removing public or cross-reactive TCRs. Drawing on the MIRA antigens, annotated TCRs were analysed further at the level of specific ORF or position within ORF. Breadth was defined as annotated unique rearrangements over total unique productive rearrangements; depth was the summed frequency of those rearrangements. Two-sided Wilcoxon rank-sum tests were used to compare TCR breadth between groups. Entries here come from immuneACCESS through TCRdb and include only in-frame sequences with V and J called. Some clones fail to appear in such tables; in the studies checked, an unresolved V gene covers under half of the shortfall, and the cause of the remainder is unknown. That table supplies the V and J calls and clone size; D and trimming were determined from the DNA. For this sample the table gives fewer than 900,000 clones, of which 80% to 90% were detected only once. The ten largest clones represent over 1.3% of the sample.

The sequence is built from TRBV5-1 and TRBJ1-5; TRBD1 could be the D gene, as 5 bases match. The sample here was peripheral blood, taken in a trial of Ad26.COV2.S vaccine versus placebo. This clonotype was sampled from a person between 18 and 65 years old who received the Ad26.COV2.S COVID-19 vaccine or a placebo. The CDR3: CASSLGGFNQPQHF. At the DNA level, the sequence is TGCGCCAGCAGCCTTGGGGGATTCAATCAGCCCCAGCATTTT. With the portions outside the CDR3 filled from the reference TRBV5-1 and TRBJ1-5 genes, the complete variable region becomes KAGVTQTPRYLIKTRGQQVTLSCSPISGHRSVSWYQQTPGQGLQFLFEYFSETQRNKGNFPGRFSGRQFSNSRSEMNVSTLELGDSALYLCASSLGGFNQPQHFGDGTRLSIL.